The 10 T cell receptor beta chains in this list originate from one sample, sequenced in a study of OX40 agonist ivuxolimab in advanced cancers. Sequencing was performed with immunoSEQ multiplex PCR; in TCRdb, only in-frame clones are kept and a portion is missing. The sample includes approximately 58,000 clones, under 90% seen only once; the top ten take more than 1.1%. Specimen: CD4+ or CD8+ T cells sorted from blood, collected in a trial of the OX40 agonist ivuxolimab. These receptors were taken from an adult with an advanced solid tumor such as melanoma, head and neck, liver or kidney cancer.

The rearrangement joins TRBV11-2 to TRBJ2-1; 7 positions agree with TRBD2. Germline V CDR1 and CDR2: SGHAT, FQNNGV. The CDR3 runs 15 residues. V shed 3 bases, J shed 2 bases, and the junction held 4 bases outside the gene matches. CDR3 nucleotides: TGTGCCAGCAGCTTGACTAGCTTTGCCTACAATGAGCAGTTCTTC. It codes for CASSLTSFAYNEQFF.

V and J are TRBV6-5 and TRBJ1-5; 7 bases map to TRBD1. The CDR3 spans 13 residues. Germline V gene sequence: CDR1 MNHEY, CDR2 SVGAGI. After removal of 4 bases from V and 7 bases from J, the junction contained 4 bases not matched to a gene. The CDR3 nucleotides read TGTGCCAGCAGTTCAGGGGGGGGCCAGCCCCAGCATTTT. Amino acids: CASSSGGGQPQHF.

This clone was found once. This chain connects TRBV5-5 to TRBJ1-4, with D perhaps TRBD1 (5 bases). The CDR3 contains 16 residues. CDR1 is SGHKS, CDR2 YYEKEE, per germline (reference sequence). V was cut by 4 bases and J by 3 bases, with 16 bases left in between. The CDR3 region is CASSQSPQVSNEKLFF. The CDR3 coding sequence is TGTGCCAGCAGCCAGTCCCCACAGGTATCTAATGAAAAACTGTTTTTT.

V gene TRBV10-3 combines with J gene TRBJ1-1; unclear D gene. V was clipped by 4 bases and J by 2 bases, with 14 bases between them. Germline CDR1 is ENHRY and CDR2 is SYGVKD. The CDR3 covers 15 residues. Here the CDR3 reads CAISARSGVNTEAFF. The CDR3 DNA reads TGTGCCATCAGTGCTAGGTCCGGGGTTAACACTGAAGCTTTCTTT.

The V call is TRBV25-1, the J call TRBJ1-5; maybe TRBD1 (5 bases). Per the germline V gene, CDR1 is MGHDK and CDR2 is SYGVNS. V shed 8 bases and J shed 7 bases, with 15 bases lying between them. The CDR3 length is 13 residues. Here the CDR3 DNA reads TGTGCCAGCGGGATTGGGCAGGGCCAGCCCCAGCATTTT. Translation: CASGIGQGQPQHF.

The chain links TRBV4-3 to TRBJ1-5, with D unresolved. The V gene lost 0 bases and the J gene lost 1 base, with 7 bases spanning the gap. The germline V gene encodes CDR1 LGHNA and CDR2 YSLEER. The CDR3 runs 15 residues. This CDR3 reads CASSQDVQSNQPQHF. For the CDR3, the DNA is TGCGCCAGCAGCCAAGACGTGCAGAGCAATCAGCCCCAGCATTTT.

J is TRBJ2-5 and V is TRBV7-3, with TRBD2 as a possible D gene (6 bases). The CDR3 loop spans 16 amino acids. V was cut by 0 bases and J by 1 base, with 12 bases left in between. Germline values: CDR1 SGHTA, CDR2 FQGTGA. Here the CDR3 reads CASSLTAGGIQETQYF. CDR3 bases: TGTGCCAGCAGCTTAACTGCAGGAGGGATCCAAGAGACCCAGTACTTC.

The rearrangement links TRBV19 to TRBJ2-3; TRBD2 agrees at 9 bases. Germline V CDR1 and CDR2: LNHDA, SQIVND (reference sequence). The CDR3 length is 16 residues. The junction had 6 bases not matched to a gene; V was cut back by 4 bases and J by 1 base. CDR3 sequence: CASSTAGTSRTDTQYF. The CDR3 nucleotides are TGTGCCAGTAGTACCGCCGGGACTAGCCGCACAGATACGCAGTATTTT.

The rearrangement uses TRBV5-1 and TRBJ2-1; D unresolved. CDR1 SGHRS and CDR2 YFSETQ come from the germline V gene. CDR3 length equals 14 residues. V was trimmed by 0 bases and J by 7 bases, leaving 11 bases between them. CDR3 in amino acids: CASSLEAIRNEQFF. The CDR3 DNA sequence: TGCGCCAGCAGCTTGGAAGCAATCCGGAATGAGCAGTTCTTC. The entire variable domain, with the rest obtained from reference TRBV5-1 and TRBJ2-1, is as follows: KAGVTQTPRYLIKTRGQQVTLSCSPISGHRSVSWYQQTPGQGLQFLFEYFSETQRNKGNFPGRFSGRQFSNSRSEMNVSTLELGDSALYLCASSLEAIRNEQFFGPGTRLTVL.

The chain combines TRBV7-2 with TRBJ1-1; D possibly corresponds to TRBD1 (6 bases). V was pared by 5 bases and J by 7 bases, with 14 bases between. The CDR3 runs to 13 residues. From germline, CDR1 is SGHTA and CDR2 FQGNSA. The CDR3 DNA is TGTGCCAGCAGCCTCAGGGGAAAGGGTGAAGCTTTCTTT. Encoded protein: CASSLRGKGEAFF.